This passage covers 13 T cell receptor beta chains from one sample sequenced in a study of CD8 T cells in ankylosing spondylitis. Study-wide results and limits: Typical of ankylosing spondylitis blood, it appeared, was a TCR beta motif of seven to nine highly homologous variants.

These receptors lack a known antigen. Via MiXCR, TCRdb re-called the 5' RACE reads, giving one row per CDR3 protein. The sample lists around 770,000 distinct CDR3 sequences, about 10% occurring once. Sequencing was carried out using blood, either unsorted or a sorted T cell fraction (not recorded which). All receptors derive from a male donor with ankylosing spondylitis.

This chain connects TRBV12-3 or TRBV12-4 to TRBJ2-7; D not resolved. CDR3 length: 16 amino acids. Trimming left V 5 bases short and J 1 base short, with 18 bases between. CDR3: CASSIGFSLQSYEQYF. The CDR3 DNA follows: TGTGCCAGCAGTATAGGGTTCTCCCTCCAGTCCTACGAGCAGTACTTC.

The rearrangement uses TRBV4-2 and TRBJ2-3; 13 bases are a match to TRBD2. CDR3 length equals 16 residues. V was pared by 1 base and J by 6 bases, with 4 bases of the junction left unmatched. CDR1 and CDR2 from the germline V gene are LGHNA and YNFKEQ. The CDR3 nucleotides read TGTGCCAGCAGCCAAGGTCTACTAGCGGGAGGGGATACGCAGTATTTT. This gives the protein CASSQGLLAGGDTQYF.

CDR3 amino acids: CASSPRGRRLPRHF. DNA for the CDR3: TGTGCCAGCAGTCCCAGGGGGCGCCGACTTCCCAGGCATTTT. The rearrangement uses TRBV12-3 or TRBV12-4 and TRBJ1-5; 8 nucleotides line up with TRBD1. The CDR3 has 14 residues. V was pared by 5 bases and J by 15 bases, with 15 bases of the junction left unmatched.

The gene calls are TRBV20-1 and TRBJ1-6; no firm D call. Germline V lookup: CDR1 DFQATT, CDR2 SNEGSKA (reference sequence). The V gene lost 5 bases and the J gene lost 1 base, with 12 bases spanning the gap. This CDR3 has 15 residues. DNA of the CDR3: TGCAGTGCTGCGGGCCGAGATTCCTATAATTCACCCCTCCACTTT. It encodes CSAAGRDSYNSPLHF.

The sample holds a few counts of this clonotype. The chain uses TRBV5-1 and TRBJ2-5, with D maybe TRBD2 (5 bases). The CDR3 sequence is 14 residues long. CDR1 is SGHRS and CDR2 is YFSETQ in the germline V gene. Trimming pared 4 bases from V and 5 bases from J, leaving 15 bases between. CDR3 amino acids: CASSHGRGQETQYF. CDR3 nucleotide sequence: TGCGCCAGCAGCCACGGCCGGGGTCAGGAGACCCAGTACTTC.

This clonotype was counted only a few times. The V and J genes are TRBV6-2 or TRBV6-3 and TRBJ2-3; no clear D gene. The CDR3 loop spans 13 amino acids. V lost 5 bases and J 0 bases, leaving 6 bases between the germline ends. CDR1 MNHEY and CDR2 SVGEGT come from the germline V gene. As DNA, the CDR3 is TGTGCCAGCAGTAAGGACAGCACAGATACGCAGTATTTT. Translating it yields CASSKDSTDTQYF.

This clonotype was seen a handful of times. V is TRBV20-1 and J is TRBJ2-2; 8 positions agree with TRBD2. This CDR3 contains 19 residues. The junction had 19 bases not matched to a gene; V was cut back by 6 bases and J by 1 base. Per the germline V gene, CDR1 is DFQATT and CDR2 is SNEGSKA (reference sequence). In nucleotides, the CDR3 is TGCAGTGCACGAATCCCCACGGGGTTTGCGGGAGGGAACACCGGGGAGCTGTTTTTT. This gives the protein CSARIPTGFAGGNTGELFF.

This clonotype was recorded at least ten times. This chain links TRBV27 with TRBJ1-1, with a possible D match to TRBD1 (6 bases). CDR1 MNHEY and CDR2 SMNVEV come from the germline V gene (reference sequence). Trimming removed 3 bases from V and 9 bases from J, with 8 bases in between. The CDR3 is made up of 11 amino acids. This CDR3 is CASSFTGKAFF. CDR3 DNA: TGTGCCAGCAGTTTCACAGGGAAAGCTTTCTTT.

This clonotype was recorded a few times. CDR3 residues: CASIPRGATLPNTEAFF. The CDR3 bases are TGCGCCAGCATTCCTAGGGGCGCAACACTCCCAAACACTGAAGCTTTCTTT. The chain combines TRBV5-1 with TRBJ1-1; D might be TRBD1 (5 bases). Germline V gives CDR1 SGHRS, CDR2 YFSETQ. The CDR3 totals 17 residues. V was trimmed by 6 bases and J by 2 bases, leaving 23 bases between them.

This clonotype turned up a few times. The chain has TRBV6-6 and TRBJ1-2; the D gene is possibly TRBD1 (5 bases). Germline assignment: CDR1 MNHNY and CDR2 SVGAGI (reference sequence). Trimming cost V 7 bases and J 3 bases, with 9 bases left between them. The CDR3 length is 12 residues. The CDR3 nucleotides read TGTGCCAGCAAGTTGGGGGACTATGGCTACACCTTC. It yields the protein CASKLGDYGYTF.

This clonotype was counted only a few times. The chain links TRBV20-1 to TRBJ2-7, with D possibly TRBD2 on 6 matching bases. This CDR3 is built from 13 residues. The germline V gene encodes CDR1 DFQATT and CDR2 SNEGSKA (reference sequence). Between the trimmed V and J ends, which lost 3 bases and 2 bases, there was a span of 11 bases. Written as DNA, the CDR3 is TGCAGTGCTAGTGGGACTGAACCCTACGAGCAGTACTTC. It translates to CSASGTEPYEQYF.

Only a few counts were recorded for this clonotype. The V gene is TRBV6-2 or TRBV6-3, the J gene TRBJ2-5, with D uncertain. The germline gives CDR1 MNHEY, CDR2 SVGEGT. Trimming removed 4 bases from V and 8 bases from J, with 11 bases in between. The CDR3 spans 12 residues. Here the CDR3 reads CASSFLLSTQYF. The DNA of the CDR3 is TGTGCCAGCAGTTTCCTCCTATCTACCCAGTACTTC.

This clonotype was picked up many times. At one boundary the junction diverges from the germline segment, which might be a read error. The genes are TRBV25-1 and TRBJ2-7; D remains ambiguous. This CDR3 comprises 12 residues. CDR1 and CDR2 (germline): MGHDK, SYGVNS. As DNA, the CDR3 is TGTGCCAGCAGTGACCGCAAGACACCGGCGATCTTC. Its translation: CASSDRKTPAIF.